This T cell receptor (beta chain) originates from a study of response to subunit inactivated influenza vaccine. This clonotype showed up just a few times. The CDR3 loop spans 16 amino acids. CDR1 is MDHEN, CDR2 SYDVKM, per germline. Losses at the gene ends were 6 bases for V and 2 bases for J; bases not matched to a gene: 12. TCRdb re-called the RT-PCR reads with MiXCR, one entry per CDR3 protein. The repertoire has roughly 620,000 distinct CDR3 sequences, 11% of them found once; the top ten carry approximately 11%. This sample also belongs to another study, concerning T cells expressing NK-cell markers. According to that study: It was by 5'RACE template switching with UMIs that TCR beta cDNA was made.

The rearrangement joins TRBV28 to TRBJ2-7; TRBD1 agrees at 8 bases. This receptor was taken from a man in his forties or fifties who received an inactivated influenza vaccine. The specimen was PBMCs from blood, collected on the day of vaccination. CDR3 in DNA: TGTGCCAGCAGGGGAACCGGGACAGGAAGGGCCTACGAGCAGTACTTC. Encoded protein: CASRGTGTGRAYEQYF.